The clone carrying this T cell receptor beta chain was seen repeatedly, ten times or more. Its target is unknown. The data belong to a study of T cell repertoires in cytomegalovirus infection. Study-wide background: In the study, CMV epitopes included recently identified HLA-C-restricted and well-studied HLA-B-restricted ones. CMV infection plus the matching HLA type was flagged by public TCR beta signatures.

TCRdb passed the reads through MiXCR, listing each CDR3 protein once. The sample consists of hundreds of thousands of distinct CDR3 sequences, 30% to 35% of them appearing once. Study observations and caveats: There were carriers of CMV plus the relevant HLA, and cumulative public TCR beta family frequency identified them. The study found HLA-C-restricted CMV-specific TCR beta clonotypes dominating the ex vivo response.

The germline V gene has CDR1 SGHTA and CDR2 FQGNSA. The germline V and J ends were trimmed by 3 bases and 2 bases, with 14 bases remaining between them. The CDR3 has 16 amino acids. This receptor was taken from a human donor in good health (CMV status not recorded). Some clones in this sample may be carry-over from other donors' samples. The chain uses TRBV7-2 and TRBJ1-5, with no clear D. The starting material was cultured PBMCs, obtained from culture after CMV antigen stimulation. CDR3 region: CASSLSASVRNQPQHF. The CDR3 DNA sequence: TGTGCCAGCAGCTTGAGTGCCAGTGTGCGCAATCAGCCCCAGCATTTT.